The 4 T cell receptor beta chains in this list originate from one sample, sequenced in a study of Ad26.COV2.S vaccination and SARS-CoV-2 variants. The repertoire was sequenced with immunoSEQ multiplex PCR; TCRdb's copy has only in-frame clones and lacks some. The sample holds 300,000 to 350,000 clones, 86% seen once. The treatment: around 19 received Ad26.COV2.S at low or high dose, single or two shots; five or six received placebo; per-sample allocation not given. Sampling was performed 63 days after the first vaccine or placebo injection. The sequencing here drew on peripheral blood, taken in a trial of Ad26.COV2.S vaccine versus placebo. The receptors come from a person aged 18-60 years who received the Ad26.COV2.S COVID-19 vaccine or a placebo.

This clone was observed a single time. J is TRBJ2-1 and V is TRBV19; 10 bases map to TRBD2. This CDR3 comprises 16 residues. Germline values: CDR1 LNHDA, CDR2 SQIVND (reference sequence). The ends lost 4 bases at V and 2 bases at J; junction bases unmatched: 5. CDR3 region: CASSTFTSGAYNEQFF. The CDR3 nucleotides read TGTGCCAGTAGTACATTTACTAGCGGGGCCTACAATGAGCAGTTCTTC.

The chain joins TRBV19 to TRBJ2-1; tentatively, D is TRBD1 or TRBD2 (5 bases each). Germline values: CDR1 LNHDA, CDR2 SQIVND (reference sequence). The CDR3 has 14 residues. V lost 6 bases and J lost 2, with 11 bases in between. The DNA of the CDR3 is TGTGCCAGTAGGCCTCGGGGACCCTACAATGAGCAGTTCTTC. Translated, it gives CASRPRGPYNEQFF.

This clone appeared once. The chain carries TRBV7-2 and TRBJ1-4, with D unclear. This CDR3 has 15 residues. Germline V gene lookup returns CDR1 SGHTA and CDR2 FQGNSA. V was cut by 5 bases and J by 0 bases, with 10 bases left in between. The CDR3 spells CASSLLTTTNEKLFF. As DNA, the CDR3 is TGTGCCAGCAGCCTACTGACCACAACTAATGAAAAACTGTTTTTT.

The chain employs TRBV12-3 or TRBV12-4 and TRBJ1-1; the D is unclear. V lost 6 bases and J lost 0, with 8 bases in between. The CDR3 has 13 amino acids. This CDR3 reads CASSSELNTEAFF. The CDR3, as DNA: TGTGCCAGCAGCTCCGAGTTGAACACTGAAGCTTTCTTT.